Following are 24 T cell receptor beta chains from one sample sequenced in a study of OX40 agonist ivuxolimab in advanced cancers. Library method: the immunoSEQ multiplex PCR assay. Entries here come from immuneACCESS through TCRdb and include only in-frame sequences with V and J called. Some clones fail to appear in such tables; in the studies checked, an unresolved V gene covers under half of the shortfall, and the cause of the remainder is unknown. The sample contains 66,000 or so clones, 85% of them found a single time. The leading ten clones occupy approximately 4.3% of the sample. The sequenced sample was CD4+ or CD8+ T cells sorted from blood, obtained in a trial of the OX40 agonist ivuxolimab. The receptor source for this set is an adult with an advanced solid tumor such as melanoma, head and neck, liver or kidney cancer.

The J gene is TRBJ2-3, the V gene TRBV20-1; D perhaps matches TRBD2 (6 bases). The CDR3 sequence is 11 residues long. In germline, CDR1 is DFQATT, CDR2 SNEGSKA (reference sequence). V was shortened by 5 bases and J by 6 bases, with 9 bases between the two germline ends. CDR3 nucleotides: TGCAGTGCTTCCCGGGGGGATACGCAGTATTTT. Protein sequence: CSASRGDTQYF.

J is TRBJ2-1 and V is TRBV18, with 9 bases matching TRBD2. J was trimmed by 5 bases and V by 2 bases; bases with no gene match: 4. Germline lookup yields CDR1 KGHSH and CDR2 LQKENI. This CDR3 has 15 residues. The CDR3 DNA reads TGTGCCAGCTCACCAGGAGCGGGAGGCCACAATGAGCAGTTCTTC. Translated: CASSPGAGGHNEQFF.

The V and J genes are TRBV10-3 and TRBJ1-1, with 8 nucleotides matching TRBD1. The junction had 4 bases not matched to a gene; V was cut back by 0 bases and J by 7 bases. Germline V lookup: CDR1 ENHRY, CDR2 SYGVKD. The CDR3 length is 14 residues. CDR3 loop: CAISESGGTGEAFF. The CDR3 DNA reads TGTGCCATCAGTGAGTCGGGTGGGACAGGTGAAGCTTTCTTT.

In DNA, the CDR3 is TGTGCCAGCAGCCAAGGGTCGGGGGCCCCCTACAATGAGCAGTTCTTC. Translating gives CASSQGSGAPYNEQFF. This rearrangement joins TRBV14 to TRBJ2-1; TRBD1 or TRBD2 may be the D gene (6 bases each). V lost 1 base to trimming and J lost 2 bases, with 12 bases between them. This CDR3 region has 16 residues. The germline V gene encodes CDR1 SGHDN and CDR2 FVKESK. Drawing the rest from reference TRBV14 and TRBJ2-1, the complete variable domain is EAGVTQFPSHSVIEKGQTVTLRCDPISGHDNLYWYRRVMGKEIKFLLHFVKESKQDESGMPNNRFLAERTGGTYSTLKVQPAELEDSGVYFCASSQGSGAPYNEQFFGPGTRLTVL.

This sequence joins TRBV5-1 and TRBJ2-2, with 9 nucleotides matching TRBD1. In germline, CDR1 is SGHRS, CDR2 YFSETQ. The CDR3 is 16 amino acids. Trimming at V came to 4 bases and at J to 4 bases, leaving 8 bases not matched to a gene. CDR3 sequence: CASSPATGGGTGELFF. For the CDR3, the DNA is TGCGCCAGCAGCCCGGCGACAGGGGGTGGCACCGGGGAGCTGTTTTTT.

The CDR3 loop is CASSQEWSNYGYTF. The CDR3 DNA reads TGCGCCAGCAGCCAAGAGTGGTCTAACTATGGCTACACCTTC. The chain couples TRBV4-3 to TRBJ1-2; no clear D. With 0 bases removed from V and 0 bases from J, the gap between germline ends came to 5 bases. This CDR3 is built from 14 residues. Germline V gives CDR1 LGHNA, CDR2 YSLEER.

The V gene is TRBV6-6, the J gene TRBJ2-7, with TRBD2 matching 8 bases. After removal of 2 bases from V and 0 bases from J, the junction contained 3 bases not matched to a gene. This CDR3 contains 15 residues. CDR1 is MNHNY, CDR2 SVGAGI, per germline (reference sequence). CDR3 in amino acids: CASSYALAASYEQYF. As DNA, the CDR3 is TGTGCCAGCAGTTACGCACTAGCGGCCTCCTACGAGCAGTACTTC.

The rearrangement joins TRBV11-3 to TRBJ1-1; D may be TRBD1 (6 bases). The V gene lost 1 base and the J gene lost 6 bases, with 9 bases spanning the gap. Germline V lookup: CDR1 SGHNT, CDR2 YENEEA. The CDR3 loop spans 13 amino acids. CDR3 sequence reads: CASSLARGAEAFF. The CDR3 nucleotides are TGTGCCAGCAGCTTAGCCAGGGGAGCTGAAGCTTTCTTT.

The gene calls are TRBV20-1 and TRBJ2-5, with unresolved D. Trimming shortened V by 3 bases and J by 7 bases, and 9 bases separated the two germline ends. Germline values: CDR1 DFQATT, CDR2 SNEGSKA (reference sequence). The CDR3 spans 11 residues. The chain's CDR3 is CSARGSATQYF. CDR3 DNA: TGCAGTGCTAGGGGCAGTGCGACCCAGTACTTC.

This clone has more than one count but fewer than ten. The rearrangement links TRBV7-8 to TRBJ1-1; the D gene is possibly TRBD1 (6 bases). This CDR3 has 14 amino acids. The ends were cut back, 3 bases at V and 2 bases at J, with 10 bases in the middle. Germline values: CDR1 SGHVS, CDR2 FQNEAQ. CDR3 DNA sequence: TGTGCCAGCAGCTTTACAGGGTCCAACACTGAAGCTTTCTTT. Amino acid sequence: CASSFTGSNTEAFF.

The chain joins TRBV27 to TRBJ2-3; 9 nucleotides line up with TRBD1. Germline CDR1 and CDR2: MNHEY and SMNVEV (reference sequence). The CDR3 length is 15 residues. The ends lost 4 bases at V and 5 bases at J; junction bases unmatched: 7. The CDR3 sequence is CASSSLGQGLDTQYF. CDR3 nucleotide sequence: TGTGCCAGCAGTTCCCTGGGACAGGGCTTAGATACGCAGTATTTT.

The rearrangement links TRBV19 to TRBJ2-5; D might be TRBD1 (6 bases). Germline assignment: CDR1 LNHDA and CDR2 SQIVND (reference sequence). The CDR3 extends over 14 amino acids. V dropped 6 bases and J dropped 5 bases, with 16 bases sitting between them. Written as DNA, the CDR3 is TGTGCCAGTAGAACTACAGGGATCGGGGAGACCCAGTACTTC. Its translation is CASRTTGIGETQYF.

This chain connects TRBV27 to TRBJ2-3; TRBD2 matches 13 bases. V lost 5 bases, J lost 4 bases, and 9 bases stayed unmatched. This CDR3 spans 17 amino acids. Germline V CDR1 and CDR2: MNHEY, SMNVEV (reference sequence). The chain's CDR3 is CASSQQLAGGPPDTQYF. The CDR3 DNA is TGTGCCAGCAGTCAACAACTAGCGGGGGGGCCCCCAGATACGCAGTATTTT.

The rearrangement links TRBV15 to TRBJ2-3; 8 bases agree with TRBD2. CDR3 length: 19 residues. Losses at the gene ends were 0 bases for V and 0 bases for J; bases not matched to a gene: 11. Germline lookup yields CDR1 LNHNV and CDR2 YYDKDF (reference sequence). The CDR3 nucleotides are TGTGCCACCAGCAGAGACTTAGCGGGGTCCAGAACTAGCACAGATACGCAGTATTTT. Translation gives CATSRDLAGSRTSTDTQYF.

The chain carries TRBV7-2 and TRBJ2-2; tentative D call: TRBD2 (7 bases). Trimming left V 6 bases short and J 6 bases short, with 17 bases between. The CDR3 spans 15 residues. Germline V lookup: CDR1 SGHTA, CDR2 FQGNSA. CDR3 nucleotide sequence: TGTGCCAGCAGTCCAGGGAGGGGGGCGGCCGGGGAGCTGTTTTTT. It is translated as CASSPGRGAAGELFF.

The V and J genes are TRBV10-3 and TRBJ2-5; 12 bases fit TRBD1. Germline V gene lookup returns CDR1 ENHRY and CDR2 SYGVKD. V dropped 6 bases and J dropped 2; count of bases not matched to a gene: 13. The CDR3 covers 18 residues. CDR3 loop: CAISLGTGGPPGQETQYF. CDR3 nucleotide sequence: TGTGCCATCAGCCTCGGGACAGGGGGCCCGCCGGGGCAAGAGACCCAGTACTTC.

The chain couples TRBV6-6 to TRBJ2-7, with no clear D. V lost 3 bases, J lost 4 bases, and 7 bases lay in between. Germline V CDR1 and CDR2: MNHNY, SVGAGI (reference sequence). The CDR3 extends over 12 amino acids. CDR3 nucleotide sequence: TGTGCCAGCAGTTATTGGGAATACGAGCAGTACTTC. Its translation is CASSYWEYEQYF.

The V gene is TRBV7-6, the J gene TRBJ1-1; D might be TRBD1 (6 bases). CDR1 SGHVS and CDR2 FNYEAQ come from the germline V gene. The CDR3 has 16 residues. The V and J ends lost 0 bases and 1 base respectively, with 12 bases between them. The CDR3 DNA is TGTGCCAGCAGCTTAGCTGGGGGCGTCCGGAACACTGAAGCTTTCTTT. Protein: CASSLAGGVRNTEAFF. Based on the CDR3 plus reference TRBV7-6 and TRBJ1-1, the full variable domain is GAGVSQSPRYKVTKRGQDVALRCDPISGHVSLYWYRQALGQGPEFLTYFNYEAQQDKSGLPNDRFSAERPEGSISTLTIQRTEQRDSAMYRCASSLAGGVRNTEAFFGQGTRLTVV.

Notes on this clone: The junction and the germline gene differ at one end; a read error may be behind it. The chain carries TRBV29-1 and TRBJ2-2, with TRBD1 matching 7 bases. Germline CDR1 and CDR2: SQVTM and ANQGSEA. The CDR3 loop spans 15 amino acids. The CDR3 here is CSVTERRGNAGELFF. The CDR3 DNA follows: TGCAGCGTTACCGAACGCAGGGGGAACGCCGGGGAGCTGTTTTTT.

The CDR3 DNA sequence: TGTGCCAGCAGCTTGGGGGGCCCAGATACGCAGTATTTT. Its protein product is CASSLGGPDTQYF. This rearrangement joins TRBV5-6 to TRBJ2-3, with a tentative D call TRBD1 (5 bases). The ends were cut back, 0 bases at V and 4 bases at J, with 6 bases in the middle. The V gene's germline CDR1 is SGHDT and CDR2 YYEEEE. The CDR3 spans 13 residues.

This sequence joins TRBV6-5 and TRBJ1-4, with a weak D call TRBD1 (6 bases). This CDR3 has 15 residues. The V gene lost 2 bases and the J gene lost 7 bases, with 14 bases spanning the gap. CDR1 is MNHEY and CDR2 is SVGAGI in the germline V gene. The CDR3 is CASSYGAGAGEKLFF. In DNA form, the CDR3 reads TGTGCCAGCAGTTACGGTGCAGGGGCAGGTGAAAAACTGTTTTTT.

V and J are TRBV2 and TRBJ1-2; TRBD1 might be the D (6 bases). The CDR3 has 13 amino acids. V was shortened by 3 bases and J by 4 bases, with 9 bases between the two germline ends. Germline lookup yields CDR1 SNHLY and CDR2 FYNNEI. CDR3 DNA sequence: TGTGCCAGCAGTGAGGCCAGGGGCTATGGCTACACCTTC. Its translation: CASSEARGYGYTF.

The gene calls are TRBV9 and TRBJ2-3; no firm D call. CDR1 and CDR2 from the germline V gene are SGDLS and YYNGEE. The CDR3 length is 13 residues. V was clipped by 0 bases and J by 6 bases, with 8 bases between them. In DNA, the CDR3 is TGTGCCAGCAGCGTAGCGTCGGCGGATACGCAGTATTTT. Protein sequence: CASSVASADTQYF.

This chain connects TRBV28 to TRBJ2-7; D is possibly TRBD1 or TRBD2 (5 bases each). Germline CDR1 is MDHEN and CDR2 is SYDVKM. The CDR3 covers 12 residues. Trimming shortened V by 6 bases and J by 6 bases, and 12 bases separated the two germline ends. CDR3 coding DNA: TGTGCCAGCAGGTTACAGAGGGGCGAGCAGTACTTC. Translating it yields CASRLQRGEQYF.